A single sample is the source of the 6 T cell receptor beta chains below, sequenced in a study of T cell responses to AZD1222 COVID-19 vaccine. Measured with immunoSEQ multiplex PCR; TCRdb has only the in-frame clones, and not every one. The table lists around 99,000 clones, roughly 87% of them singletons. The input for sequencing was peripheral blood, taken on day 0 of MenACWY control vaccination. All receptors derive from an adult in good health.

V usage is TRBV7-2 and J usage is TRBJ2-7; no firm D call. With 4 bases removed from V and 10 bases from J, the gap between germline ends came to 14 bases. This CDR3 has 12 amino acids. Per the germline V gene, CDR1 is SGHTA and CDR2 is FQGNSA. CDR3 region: CASSSDFSPQYF. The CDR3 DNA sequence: TGTGCCAGCAGCTCCGACTTCAGCCCCCAGTACTTC.

CDR3: CATSDLTRGTGDFSNQPQHF. The CDR3, as DNA: TGTGCCACCAGTGATTTGACCCGCGGGACAGGGGACTTTAGCAATCAGCCCCAGCATTTT. The chain combines TRBV24-1 with TRBJ1-5; 10 bases are shared with TRBD1. V lost 0 bases, J lost 0 bases, and 10 bases stayed unmatched. This CDR3 contains 20 residues. Germline V gene data show CDR1 as KGHDR and CDR2 as SFDVKD.

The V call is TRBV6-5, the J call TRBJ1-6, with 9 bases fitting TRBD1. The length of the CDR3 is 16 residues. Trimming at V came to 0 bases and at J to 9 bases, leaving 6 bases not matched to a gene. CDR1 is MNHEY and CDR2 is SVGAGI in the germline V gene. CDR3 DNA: TGTGCCAGCAGTTACTCACCGGGACAGGGAAGTTCACCCCTCCACTTT. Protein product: CASSYSPGQGSSPLHF.

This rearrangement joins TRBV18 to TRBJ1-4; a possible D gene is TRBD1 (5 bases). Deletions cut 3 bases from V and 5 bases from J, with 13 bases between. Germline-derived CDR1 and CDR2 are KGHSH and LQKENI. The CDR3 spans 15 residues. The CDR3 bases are TGTGCCAGCTCACCCCGGGACGGCCCGAATGAAAAACTGTTTTTT. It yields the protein CASSPRDGPNEKLFF.

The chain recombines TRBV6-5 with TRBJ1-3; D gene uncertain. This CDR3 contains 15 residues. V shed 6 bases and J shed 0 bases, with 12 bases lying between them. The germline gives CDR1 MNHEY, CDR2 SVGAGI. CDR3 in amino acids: CASSPDGSSGNTIYF. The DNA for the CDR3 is TGTGCCAGCAGCCCGGACGGTAGCTCTGGAAACACCATATATTTT.

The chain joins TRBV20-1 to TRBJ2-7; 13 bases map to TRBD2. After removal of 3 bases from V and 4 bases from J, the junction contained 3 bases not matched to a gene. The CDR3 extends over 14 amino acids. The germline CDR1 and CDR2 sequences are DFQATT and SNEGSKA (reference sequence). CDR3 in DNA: TGCAGTGCTAGTGGACTAGCGGGAGTATACGAGCAGTACTTC. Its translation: CSASGLAGVYEQYF.